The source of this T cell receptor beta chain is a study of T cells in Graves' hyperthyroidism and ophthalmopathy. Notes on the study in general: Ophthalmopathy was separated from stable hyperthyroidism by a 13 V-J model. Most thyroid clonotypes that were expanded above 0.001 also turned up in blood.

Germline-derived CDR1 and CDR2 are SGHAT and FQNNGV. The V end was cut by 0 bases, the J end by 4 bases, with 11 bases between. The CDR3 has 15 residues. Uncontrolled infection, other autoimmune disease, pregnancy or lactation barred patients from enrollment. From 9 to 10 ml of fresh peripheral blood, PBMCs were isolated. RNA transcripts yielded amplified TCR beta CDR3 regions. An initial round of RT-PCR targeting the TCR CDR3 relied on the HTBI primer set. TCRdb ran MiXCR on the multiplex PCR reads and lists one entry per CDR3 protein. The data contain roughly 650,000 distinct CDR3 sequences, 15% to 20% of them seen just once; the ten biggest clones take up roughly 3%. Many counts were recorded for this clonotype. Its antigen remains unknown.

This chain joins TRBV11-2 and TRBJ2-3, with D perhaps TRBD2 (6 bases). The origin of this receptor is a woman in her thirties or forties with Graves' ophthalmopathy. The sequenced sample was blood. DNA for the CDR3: TGTGCCAGCAGCTTAGATACGGGGGTTTCAGATACGCAGTATTTT. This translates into CASSLDTGVSDTQYF.